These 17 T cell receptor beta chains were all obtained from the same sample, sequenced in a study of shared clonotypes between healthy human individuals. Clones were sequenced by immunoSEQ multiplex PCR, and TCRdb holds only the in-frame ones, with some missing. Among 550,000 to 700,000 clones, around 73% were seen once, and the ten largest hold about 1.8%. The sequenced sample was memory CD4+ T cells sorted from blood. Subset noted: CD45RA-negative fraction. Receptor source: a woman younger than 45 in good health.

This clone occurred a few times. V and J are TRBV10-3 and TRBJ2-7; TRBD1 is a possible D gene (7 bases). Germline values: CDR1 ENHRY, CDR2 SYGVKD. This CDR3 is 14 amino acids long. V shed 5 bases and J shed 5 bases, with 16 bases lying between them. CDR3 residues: CAISRQGREDEQYF. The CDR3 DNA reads TGTGCCATCAGTCGACAGGGAAGGGAGGACGAGCAGTACTTC.

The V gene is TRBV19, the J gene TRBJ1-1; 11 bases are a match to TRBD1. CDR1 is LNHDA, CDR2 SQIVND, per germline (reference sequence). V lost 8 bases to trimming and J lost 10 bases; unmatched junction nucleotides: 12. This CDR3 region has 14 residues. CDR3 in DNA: TGTGCCAGTGAGTGGACAGGGGGCGAACGGGGAGCTTTCTTT. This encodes CASEWTGGERGAFF.

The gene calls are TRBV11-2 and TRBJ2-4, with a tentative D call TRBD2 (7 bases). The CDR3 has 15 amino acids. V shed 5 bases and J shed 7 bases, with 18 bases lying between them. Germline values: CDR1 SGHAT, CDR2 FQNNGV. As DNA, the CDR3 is TGTGCCAGCAGCCCCCTGGCGGGGGCAGTGAACATTCAGTACTTC. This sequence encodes CASSPLAGAVNIQYF.

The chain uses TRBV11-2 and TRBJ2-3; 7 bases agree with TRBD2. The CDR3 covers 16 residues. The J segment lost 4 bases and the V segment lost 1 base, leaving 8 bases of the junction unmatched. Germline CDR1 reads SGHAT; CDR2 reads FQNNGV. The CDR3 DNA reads TGTGCCAGCAGCTTAGGGGGTATGGGAGGGGCAGATACGCAGTATTTT. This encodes CASSLGGMGGADTQYF.

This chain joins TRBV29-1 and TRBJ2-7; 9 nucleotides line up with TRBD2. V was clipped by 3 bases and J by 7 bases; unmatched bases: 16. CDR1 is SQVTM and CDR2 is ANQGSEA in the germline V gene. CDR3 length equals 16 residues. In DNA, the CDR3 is TGCAGCGTTGACGCGCGGGAGGGCCAAAGTGGTCTTGAGCAGTACTTC. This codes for CSVDAREGQSGLEQYF.

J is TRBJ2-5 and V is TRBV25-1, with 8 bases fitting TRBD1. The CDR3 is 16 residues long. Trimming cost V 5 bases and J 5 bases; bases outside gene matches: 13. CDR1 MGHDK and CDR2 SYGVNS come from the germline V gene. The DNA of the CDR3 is TGTGCCAGCAGTCCCCGAAAACAGGGGGTATTGGAGACCCAGTACTTC. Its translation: CASSPRKQGVLETQYF.

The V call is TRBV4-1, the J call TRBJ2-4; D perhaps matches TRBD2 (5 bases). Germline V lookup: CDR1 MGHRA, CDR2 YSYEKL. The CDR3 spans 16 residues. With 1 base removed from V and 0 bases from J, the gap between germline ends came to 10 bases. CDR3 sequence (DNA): TGCGCCAGCAGCCAAGCCTTAGCGTTAGCCAAAAACATTCAGTACTTC. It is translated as CASSQALALAKNIQYF.

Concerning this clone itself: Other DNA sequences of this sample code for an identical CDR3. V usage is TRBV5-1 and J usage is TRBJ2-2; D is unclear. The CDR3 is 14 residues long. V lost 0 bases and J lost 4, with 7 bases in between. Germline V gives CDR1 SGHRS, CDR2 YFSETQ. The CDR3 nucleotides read TGCGCCAGCAGCTTGGACATTAGCACCGGGGAGCTGTTTTTT. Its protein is CASSLDISTGELFF. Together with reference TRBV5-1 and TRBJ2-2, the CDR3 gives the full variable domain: KAGVTQTPRYLIKTRGQQVTLSCSPISGHRSVSWYQQTPGQGLQFLFEYFSETQRNKGNFPGRFSGRQFSNSRSEMNVSTLELGDSALYLCASSLDISTGELFFGEGSRLTVL.

The CDR3 DNA reads as TGCAGCGTTGAAAAGGGGGACGCATCCGACCCGGGCTACACCTTC. Translating gives CSVEKGDASDPGYTF. This rearrangement joins TRBV29-1 to TRBJ1-2; D may be TRBD1 (6 bases). Per the germline V gene, CDR1 is SQVTM and CDR2 is ANQGSEA. The V gene lost 2 bases and the J gene lost 8 bases, with 21 bases spanning the gap. CDR3 length: 15 residues.

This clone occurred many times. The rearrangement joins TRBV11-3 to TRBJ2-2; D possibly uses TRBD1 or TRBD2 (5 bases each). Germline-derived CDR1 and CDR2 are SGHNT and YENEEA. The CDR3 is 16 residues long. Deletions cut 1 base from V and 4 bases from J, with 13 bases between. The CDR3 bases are TGTGCCAGCAGCTTAGGAGGGCCAGGGAGCACCGGGGAGCTGTTTTTT. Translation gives CASSLGGPGSTGELFF.

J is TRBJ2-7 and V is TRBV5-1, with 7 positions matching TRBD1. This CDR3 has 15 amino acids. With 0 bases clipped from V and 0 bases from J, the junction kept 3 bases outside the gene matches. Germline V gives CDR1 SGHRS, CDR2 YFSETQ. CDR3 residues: CASSLVGTDSYEQYF. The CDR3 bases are TGCGCCAGCAGCTTGGTGGGGACAGACTCCTACGAGCAGTACTTC. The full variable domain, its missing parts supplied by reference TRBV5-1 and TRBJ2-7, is KAGVTQTPRYLIKTRGQQVTLSCSPISGHRSVSWYQQTPGQGLQFLFEYFSETQRNKGNFPGRFSGRQFSNSRSEMNVSTLELGDSALYLCASSLVGTDSYEQYFGPGTRLTVT.

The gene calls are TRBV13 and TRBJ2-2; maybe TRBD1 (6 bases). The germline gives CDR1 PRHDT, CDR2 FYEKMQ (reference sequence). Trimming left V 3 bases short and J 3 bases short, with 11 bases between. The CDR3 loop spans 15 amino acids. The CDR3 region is CASSFRDRYTGELFF. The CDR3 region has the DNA TGTGCCAGCAGCTTCCGAGACAGGTACACCGGGGAGCTGTTTTTT.

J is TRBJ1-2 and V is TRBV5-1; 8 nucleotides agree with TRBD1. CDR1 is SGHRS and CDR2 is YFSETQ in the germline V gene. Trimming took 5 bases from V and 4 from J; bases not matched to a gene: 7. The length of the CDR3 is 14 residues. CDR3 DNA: TGCGCCAGCAGTTTCTCCGGGACAGGCTATGGCTACACCTTC. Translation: CASSFSGTGYGYTF.

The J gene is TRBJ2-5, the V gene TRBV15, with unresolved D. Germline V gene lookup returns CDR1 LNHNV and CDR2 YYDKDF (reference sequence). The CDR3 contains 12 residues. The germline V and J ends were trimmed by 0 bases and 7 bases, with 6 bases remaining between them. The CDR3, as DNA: TGTGCCACCAGCAGAGATGAGCGGACCCAGTACTTC. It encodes CATSRDERTQYF.

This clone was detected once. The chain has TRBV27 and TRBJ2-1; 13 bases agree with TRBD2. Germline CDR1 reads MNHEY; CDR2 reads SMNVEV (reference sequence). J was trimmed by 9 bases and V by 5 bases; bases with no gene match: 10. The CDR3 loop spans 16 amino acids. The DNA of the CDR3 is TGTGCCAGCAGTCGGATACTAGCGGGAGGGCCTGGTGAGCAGTTCTTC. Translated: CASSRILAGGPGEQFF.

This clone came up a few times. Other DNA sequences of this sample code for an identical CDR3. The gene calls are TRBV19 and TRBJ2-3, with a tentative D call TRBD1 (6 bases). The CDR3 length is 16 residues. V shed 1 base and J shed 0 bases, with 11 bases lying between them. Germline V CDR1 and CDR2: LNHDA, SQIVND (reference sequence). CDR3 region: CASSIGTATSTDTQYF. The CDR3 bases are TGTGCCAGTAGTATAGGGACAGCAACTAGCACAGATACGCAGTATTTT.

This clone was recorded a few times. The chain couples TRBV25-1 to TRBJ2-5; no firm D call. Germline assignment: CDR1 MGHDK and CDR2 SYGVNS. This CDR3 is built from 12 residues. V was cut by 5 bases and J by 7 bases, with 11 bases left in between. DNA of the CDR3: TGTGCCAGCAGTAAGGAGTCGGGGACCCAGTACTTC. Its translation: CASSKESGTQYF.